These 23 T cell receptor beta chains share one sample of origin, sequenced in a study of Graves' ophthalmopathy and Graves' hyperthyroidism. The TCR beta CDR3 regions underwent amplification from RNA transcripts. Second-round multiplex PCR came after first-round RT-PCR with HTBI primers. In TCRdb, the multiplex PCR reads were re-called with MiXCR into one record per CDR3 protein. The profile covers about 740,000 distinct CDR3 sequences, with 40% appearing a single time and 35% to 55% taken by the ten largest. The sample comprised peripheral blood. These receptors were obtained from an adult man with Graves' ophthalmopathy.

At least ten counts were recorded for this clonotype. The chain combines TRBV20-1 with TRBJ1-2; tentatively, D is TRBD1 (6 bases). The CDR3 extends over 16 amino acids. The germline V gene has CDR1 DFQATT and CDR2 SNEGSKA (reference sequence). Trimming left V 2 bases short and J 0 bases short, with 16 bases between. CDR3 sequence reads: CSARSWGQRANYGYTF. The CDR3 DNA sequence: TGCAGTGCTAGATCATGGGGACAAAGAGCTAACTATGGCTACACCTTC.

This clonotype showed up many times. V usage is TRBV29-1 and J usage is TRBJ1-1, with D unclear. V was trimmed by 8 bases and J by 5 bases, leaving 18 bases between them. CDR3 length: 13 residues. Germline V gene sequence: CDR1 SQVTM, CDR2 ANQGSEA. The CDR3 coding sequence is TGCAGCACCTCCGATGCCACCAGGACTGAAGCTTTCTTT. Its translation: CSTSDATRTEAFF.

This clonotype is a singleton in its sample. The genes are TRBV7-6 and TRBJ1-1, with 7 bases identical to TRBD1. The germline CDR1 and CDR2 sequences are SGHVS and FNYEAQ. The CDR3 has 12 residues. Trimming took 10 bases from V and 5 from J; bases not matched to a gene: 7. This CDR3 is CAIGRGRTEAFF. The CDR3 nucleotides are TGTGCCATTGGTAGGGGGCGGACTGAAGCTTTCTTT.

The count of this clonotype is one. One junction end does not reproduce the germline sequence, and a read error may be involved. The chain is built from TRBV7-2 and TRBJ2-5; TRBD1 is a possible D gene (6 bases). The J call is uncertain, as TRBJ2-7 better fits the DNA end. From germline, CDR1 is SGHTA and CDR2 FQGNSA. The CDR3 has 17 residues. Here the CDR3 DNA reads TGTGACAGCAGCTTAGGGGTCCAGGGGCCCATCTCCTACGAGCAGTACTTC. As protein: CDSSLGVQGPISYEQYF.

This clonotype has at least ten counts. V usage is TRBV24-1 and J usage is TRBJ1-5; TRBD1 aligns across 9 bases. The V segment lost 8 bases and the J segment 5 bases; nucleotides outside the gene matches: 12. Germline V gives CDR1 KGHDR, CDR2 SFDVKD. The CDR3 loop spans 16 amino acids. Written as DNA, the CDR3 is TGTGCCACCATTCAGGGACAGGGATTCATTGATCAGCCCCAGCATTTT. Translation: CATIQGQGFIDQPQHF.

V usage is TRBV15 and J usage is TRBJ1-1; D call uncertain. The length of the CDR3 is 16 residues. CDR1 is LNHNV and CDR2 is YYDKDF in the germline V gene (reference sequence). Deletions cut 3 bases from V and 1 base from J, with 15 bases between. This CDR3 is CATSSQRAAPNTEAFF. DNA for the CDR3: TGTGCCACCAGCAGCCAACGGGCCGCACCGAACACTGAAGCTTTCTTT.

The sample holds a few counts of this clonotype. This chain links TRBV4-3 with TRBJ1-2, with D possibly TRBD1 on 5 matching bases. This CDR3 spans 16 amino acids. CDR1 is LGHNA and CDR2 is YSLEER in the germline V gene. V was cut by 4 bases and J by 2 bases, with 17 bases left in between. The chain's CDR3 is CASSPGTGTGNYGYTF. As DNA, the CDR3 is TGCGCCAGCAGCCCTGGGACCGGGACGGGGAACTATGGCTACACCTTC.

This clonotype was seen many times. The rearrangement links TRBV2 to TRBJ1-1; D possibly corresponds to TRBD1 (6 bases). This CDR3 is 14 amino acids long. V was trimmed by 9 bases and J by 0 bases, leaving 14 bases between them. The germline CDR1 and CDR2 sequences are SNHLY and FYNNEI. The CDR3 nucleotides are TGTGCCAGACGGGACACCATACTGAACACTGAAGCTTTCTTT. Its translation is CARRDTILNTEAFF.

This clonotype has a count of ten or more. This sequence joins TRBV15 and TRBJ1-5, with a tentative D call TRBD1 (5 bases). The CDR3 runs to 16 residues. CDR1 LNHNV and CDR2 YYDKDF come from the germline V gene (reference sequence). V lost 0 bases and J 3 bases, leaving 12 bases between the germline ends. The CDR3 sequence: CATSRDRGGINQPQHF. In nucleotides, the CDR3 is TGTGCCACCAGCAGAGATCGCGGGGGGATCAATCAGCCCCAGCATTTT. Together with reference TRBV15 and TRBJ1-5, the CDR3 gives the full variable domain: DAMVIQNPRYQVTQFGKPVTLSCSQTLNHNVMYWYQQKSSQAPKLLFHYYDKDFNNEADTPDNFQSRRPNTSFCFLDIRSPGLGDTAMYLCATSRDRGGINQPQHFGDGTRLSIL.

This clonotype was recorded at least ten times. The CDR3 sequence is CASSHRTPNTEAFF. As DNA, the CDR3 is TGTGCCAGCAGCCATAGGACACCGAACACTGAAGCTTTCTTT. The V call is TRBV14, the J call TRBJ1-1, with TRBD1 as a possible D gene (5 bases). V lost 3 bases to trimming and J lost 1 base, with 9 bases between them. This CDR3 region has 14 residues. CDR1 and CDR2 from the germline V gene are SGHDN and FVKESK.

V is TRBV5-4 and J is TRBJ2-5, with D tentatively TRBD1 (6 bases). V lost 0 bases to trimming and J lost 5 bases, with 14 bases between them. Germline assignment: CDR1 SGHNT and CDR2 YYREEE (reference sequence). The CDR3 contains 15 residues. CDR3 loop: CASSLGRWGRETQYF. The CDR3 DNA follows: TGTGCCAGCAGCTTGGGCCGGTGGGGGCGGGAGACCCAGTACTTC.

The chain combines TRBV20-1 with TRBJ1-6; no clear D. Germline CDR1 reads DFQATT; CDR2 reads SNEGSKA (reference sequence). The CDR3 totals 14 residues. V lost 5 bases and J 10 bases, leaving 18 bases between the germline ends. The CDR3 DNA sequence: TGCAGTGCTTGGGGTGGGTGGGAAAACTCACCCCTCCACTTT. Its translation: CSAWGGWENSPLHF.

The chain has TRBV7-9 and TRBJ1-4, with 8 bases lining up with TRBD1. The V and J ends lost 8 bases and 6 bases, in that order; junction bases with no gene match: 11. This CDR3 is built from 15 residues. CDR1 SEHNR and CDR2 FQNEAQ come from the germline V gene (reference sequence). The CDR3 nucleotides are TGTGCCAGCTCACCACAGGACAGGGACCATGAAAAACTGTTTTTT. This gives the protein CASSPQDRDHEKLFF.

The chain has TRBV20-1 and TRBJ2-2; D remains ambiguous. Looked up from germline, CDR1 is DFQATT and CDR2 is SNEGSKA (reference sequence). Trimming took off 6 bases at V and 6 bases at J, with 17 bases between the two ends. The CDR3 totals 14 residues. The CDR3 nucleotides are TGCAGTGCGAGAAACCCGGTATTCGCCGGGGAGCTGTTTTTT. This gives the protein CSARNPVFAGELFF.

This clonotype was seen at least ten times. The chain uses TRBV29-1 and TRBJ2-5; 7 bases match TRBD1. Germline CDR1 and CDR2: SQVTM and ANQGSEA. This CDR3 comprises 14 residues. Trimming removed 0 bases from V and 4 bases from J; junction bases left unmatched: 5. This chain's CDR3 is CSVEDRGYGETQYF. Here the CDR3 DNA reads TGCAGCGTTGAAGACAGGGGGTACGGAGAGACCCAGTACTTC.

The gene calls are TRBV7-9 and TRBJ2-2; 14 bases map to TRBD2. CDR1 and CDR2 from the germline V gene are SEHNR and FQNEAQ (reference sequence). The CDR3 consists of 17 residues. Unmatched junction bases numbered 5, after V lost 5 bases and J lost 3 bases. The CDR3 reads CASSLGLAGGYTGELFF. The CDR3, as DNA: TGTGCCAGCAGCCTAGGACTAGCGGGGGGTTACACCGGGGAGCTGTTTTTT.

CDR3 sequence (DNA): TGTGCCAGCAGCTGGAGACCCGGGACAGGAACCACCGGGGAGCTGTTTTTT. Translated: CASSWRPGTGTTGELFF. The chain has TRBV7-9 and TRBJ2-2; the match to TRBD1 covers 8 bases. Losses at the gene ends were 4 bases for V and 4 bases for J; bases not matched to a gene: 11. CDR3 length: 17 amino acids. The germline V gene has CDR1 SEHNR and CDR2 FQNEAQ (reference sequence). The full variable domain, with the rest looked up from reference TRBV7-9 and TRBJ2-2, is DTGVSQNPRHKITKRGQNVTFRCDPISEHNRLYWYRQTLGQGPEFLTYFQNEAQLEKSRLLSDRFSAERPKGSFSTLEIQRTEQGDSAMYLCASSWRPGTGTTGELFFGEGSRLTVL.

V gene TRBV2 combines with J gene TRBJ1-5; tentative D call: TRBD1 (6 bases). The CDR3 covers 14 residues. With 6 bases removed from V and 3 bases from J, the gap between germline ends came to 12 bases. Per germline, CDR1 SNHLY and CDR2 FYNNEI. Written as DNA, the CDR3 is TGTGCCAGCAGCAAACAGGGCTTCAATCAGCCCCAGCATTTT. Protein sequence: CASSKQGFNQPQHF.

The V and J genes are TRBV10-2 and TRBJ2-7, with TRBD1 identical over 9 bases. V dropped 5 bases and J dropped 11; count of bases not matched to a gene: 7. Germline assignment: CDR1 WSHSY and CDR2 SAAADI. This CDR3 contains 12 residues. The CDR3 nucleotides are TGCGCCAGCAGTCCTGGACAGGGGACCGAGTACTTC. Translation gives CASSPGQGTEYF.

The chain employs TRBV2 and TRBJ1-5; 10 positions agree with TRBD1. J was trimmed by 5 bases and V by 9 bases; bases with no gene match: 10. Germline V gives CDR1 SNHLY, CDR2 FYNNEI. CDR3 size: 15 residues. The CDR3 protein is CASRVTGTGDQPQHF. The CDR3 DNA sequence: TGTGCCAGTCGAGTTACAGGGACAGGGGATCAGCCCCAGCATTTT.

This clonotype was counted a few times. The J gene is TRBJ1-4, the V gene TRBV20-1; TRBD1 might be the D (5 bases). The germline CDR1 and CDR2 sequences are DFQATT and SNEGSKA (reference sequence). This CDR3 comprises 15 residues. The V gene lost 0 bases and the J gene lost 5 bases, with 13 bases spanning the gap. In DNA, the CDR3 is TGCAGTGCTAGAGATTCGACAGCTCCGAATGAAAAACTGTTTTTT. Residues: CSARDSTAPNEKLFF.

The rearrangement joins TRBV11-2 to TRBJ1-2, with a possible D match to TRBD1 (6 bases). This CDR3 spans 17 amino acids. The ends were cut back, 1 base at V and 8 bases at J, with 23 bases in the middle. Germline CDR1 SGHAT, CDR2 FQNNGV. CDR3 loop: CASSLVPRQVTWEGYTF. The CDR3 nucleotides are TGTGCCAGCAGCTTAGTCCCGAGACAGGTTACTTGGGAAGGCTACACCTTC.

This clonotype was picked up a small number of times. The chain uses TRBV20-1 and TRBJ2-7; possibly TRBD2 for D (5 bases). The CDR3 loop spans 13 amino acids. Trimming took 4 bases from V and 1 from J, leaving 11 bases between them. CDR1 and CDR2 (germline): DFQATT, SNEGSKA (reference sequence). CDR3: CSATSGISYEQYF. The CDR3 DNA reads TGCAGTGCTACCAGCGGTATTTCCTACGAGCAGTACTTC.